This TCR beta chain derives from a study of blood T cell repertoires in COVID-19. As handled by the study authors: Reference gene primer amplification yielded estimated nucleated cell counts. Using immunoSEQ multiplex PCR, the repertoire was profiled, and TCRdb retains in-frame clones only, with some absent. V and J calls and clone size are as listed in that table; D and trimming were resolved from the DNA. Here the sample spans roughly 290,000 clones, 89% being singletons. V dropped 5 bases and J dropped 3; count of bases not matched to a gene: 4. Germline CDR1 is SGHTA and CDR2 is FQGNSA. This CDR3 has 14 residues. The study drew participants aged about 18 to 89 years from some 24 US areas.

This receptor was taken from a woman aged 40 to 50 who had recovered from COVID-19. This chain joins TRBV7-2 and TRBJ1-2; 9 positions agree with TRBD1. Input material: PBMCs or T cells enriched from blood (not recorded which). CDR3: CASSPGTGHYGYTF. Here the CDR3 DNA reads TGTGCCAGCAGCCCGGGGACAGGGCACTATGGCTACACCTTC.